The 5 T cell receptor beta chains below all came from one sample that was sequenced in a study of synovial regulatory T cells in juvenile arthritis. TCRdb's table, derived via immunoSEQ multiplex PCR, lists solely in-frame clones and lacks some. In all, the sample yields about 780 clones. The synovial samples were synovial fluid, paired with peripheral blood from each active arthritis patient. Sequencing was performed on Treg cells from the synovium. The receptors were gathered from a donor younger than 30 with juvenile idiopathic arthritis.

This clone is called medium-sized based on its frequency. The chain combines TRBV13 with TRBJ1-2. Germline V CDR1 and CDR2: PRHDT, FYEKMQ (reference sequence). The CDR3 length is 17 residues. No DNA was logged. This CDR3 reads CASRTGTHSVDNYGYTF. Full variable domain (missing parts from reference TRBV13 and TRBJ1-2): AAGVIQSPRHLIKEKRETATLKCYPIPRHDTVYWYQQGPGQDPQFLISFYEKMQSDKGSIPDRFSAQQFSDYHSELNMSSLELGDSALYFCASRTGTHSVDNYGYTFGSGTRLTVV.

This clone shows up as large (0.1 to 1%) by frequency. The chain carries TRBV2 and TRBJ2-3; with no DNA, the TCRdb D assignment of TRBD2 cannot be verified. CDR3 length: 19 residues. The entry carries no DNA sequence. Germline-derived CDR1 and CDR2 are SNHLY and FYNNEI. The CDR3 protein is CASRGFGTSGRGGTDTQYF.

This clone ranks as medium-sized in terms of frequency. CDR3: CASSLSPGSSRNEQFF. The chain carries TRBV7-3 and TRBJ2-1; TCRdb's assignment of TRBD2 cannot be checked, as there is no DNA. This CDR3 has 16 amino acids. The DNA is unrecorded. Germline assignment: CDR1 SGHTA and CDR2 FQGTGA.

This rearrangement joins TRBV5-1 to TRBJ2-2. The CDR3 has 14 residues. No nucleotide data were recorded. CDR1 and CDR2 (germline): SGHRS, YFSETQ. CDR3 in amino acids: CASSLDRLNGELFF. Together with reference TRBV5-1 and TRBJ2-2, the CDR3 gives the full variable domain: KAGVTQTPRYLIKTRGQQVTLSCSPISGHRSVSWYQQTPGQGLQFLFEYFSETQRNKGNFPGRFSGRQFSNSRSEMNVSTLELGDSALYLCASSLDRLNGELFFGEGSRLTVL.

Measured by frequency, this clone is medium-sized. This chain uses TRBV30 with TRBJ1-2; TCRdb's D gene call, TRBD1, goes unchecked for lack of DNA. The CDR3 length is 13 residues. No coding sequence is recorded. Germline V gene data show CDR1 as GTSNPN and CDR2 as SVGIG (reference sequence). The CDR3 is CAWSQQGFYGYTF.